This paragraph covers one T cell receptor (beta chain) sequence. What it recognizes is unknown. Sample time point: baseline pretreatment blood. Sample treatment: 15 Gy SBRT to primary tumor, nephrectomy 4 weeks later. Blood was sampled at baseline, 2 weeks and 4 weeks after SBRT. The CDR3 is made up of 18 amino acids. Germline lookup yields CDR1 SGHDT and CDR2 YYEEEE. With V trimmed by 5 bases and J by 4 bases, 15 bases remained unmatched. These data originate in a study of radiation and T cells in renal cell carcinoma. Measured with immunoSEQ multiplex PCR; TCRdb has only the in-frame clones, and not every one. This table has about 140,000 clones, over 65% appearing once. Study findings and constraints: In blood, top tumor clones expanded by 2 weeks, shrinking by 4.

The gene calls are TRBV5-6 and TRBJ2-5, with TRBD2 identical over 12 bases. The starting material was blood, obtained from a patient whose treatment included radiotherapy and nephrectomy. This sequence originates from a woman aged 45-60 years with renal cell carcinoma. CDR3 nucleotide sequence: TGTGCCAGCAGAGTCCAGCTAGCGGGGGGGACCTCCCGAGAGACCCAGTACTTC. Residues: CASRVQLAGGTSRETQYF.